Detailed here is one T cell receptor beta chain. Its specificity is not known. The use of a sample-barcoded 5' primer and a J-beta primer mix characterized a second PCR of about 6 to 11 cycles. TCRdb itself ran the 5' RACE reads through MiXCR, one entry per CDR3 protein. The table shows over 1,200,000 distinct CDR3 sequences, with 55% to 75% occurring only once. The source of the sample is a study of blood T cells in healthy people across ages. Study findings and constraints: Per million T cells, TCR beta diversity dropped roughly linearly as age increased.

The V and J ends lost 2 bases and 6 bases respectively, with 18 bases between them. The CDR3 sequence is 16 residues long. CDR1 and CDR2 from the germline V gene are MNHEY and SMNVEV (reference sequence). Ten milliliters of peripheral blood were drawn from each donor. The receptor was isolated from a man between 18 and 35 years old in good health. The sample taken for sequencing was blood. The genes are TRBV27 and TRBJ2-3; D tentatively fits TRBD1 or TRBD2 (5 bases each). CDR3 sequence: CASSLTGQGRDDTQYF. DNA for the CDR3: TGTGCCAGCAGTTTAACGGGTCAGGGAAGGGACGATACGCAGTATTTT.